This T cell receptor (beta chain) stems from a study of control samples from healthy donors and cancer patients. J was trimmed by 10 bases and V by 5 bases; bases with no gene match: 8. The CDR3 is made up of 13 amino acids. Per the germline V gene, CDR1 is SGHTA and CDR2 is FQGTGA. This clone was seen once. TCRdb's copy holds only in-frame clones and misses some; the assay was immunoSEQ multiplex PCR. Here the sample spans 170,000 or so clones, approximately 95% being singletons. Sequencing was carried out using blood. The origin of this receptor is a man aged 18 to 29 in good health. V and J are TRBV7-3 and TRBJ2-1; TRBD2 aligns across 7 bases. The CDR3 is CASSPGGEGEQFF. In nucleotides, the CDR3 is TGTGCCAGCAGCCCTGGCGGGGAGGGGGAGCAGTTCTTC.